This entry is about one T cell receptor (beta chain). Antigen unknown. Positive CCR7 selection of CD45RO-negative cells yielded the naive CD8 cells, and terminally differentiated effector memory CD45RA+ cells were excluded. The donors, healthy adults who were HIV-negative, had experienced no recent acute infections or vaccinations. This entry comes from a study of shared clonotypes between healthy human individuals. Study-level findings and limits: Naive subsets typically showed greater estimated richness than memory subsets. With four donors compared, approximately 5% of naive CD4 clonotypes were shared.

Profiling relied on immunoSEQ multiplex PCR, and the TCRdb table lists in-frame clones only, not all of them. The table lists around 1,900,000 clones, just over 90% of them singletons. Trimming removed 6 bases from V and 3 bases from J; junction bases left unmatched: 7. The CDR3 totals 15 residues. Germline CDR1 SEHNR, CDR2 FQNEAQ (reference sequence). This TCR came from a man younger than 35 in good health. Some clones in this sample may be carry-over from other donors' samples. Specimen: naive CD8+ T cells from PBMCs. The chain combines TRBV7-9 with TRBJ2-1, with 8 bases identical to TRBD2. CDR3 sequence: CASSGGRPVYNEQFF. In DNA form, the CDR3 reads TGTGCCAGCAGTGGCGGGAGGCCCGTCTACAATGAGCAGTTCTTC.